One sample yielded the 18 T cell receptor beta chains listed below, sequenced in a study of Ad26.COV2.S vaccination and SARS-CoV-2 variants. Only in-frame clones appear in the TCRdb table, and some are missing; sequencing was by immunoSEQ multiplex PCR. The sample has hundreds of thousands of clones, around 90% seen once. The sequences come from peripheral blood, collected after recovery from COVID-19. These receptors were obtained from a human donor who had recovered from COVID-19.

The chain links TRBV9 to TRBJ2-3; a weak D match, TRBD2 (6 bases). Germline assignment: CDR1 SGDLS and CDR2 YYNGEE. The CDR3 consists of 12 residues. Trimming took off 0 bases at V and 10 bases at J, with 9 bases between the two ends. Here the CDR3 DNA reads TGTGCCAGCAGCGTAGAAACGGGGGCGCAGTATTTT. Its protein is CASSVETGAQYF.

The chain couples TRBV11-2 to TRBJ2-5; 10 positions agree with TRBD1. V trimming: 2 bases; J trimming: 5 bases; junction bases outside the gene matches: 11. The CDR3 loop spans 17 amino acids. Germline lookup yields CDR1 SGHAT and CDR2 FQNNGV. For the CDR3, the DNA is TGTGCCAGCAGCTTATGGTCGACAGGGGGCGCAGGGGAGACCCAGTACTTC. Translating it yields CASSLWSTGGAGETQYF.

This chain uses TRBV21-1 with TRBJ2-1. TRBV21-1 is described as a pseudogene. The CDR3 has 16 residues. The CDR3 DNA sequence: TGTGCCAGCAGCCCCCAACCGGGCCTCATTGTCAATGAGCAGTTCTTC. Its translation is CASSPQPGLIVNEQFF.

The CDR3 reads CASSLDAGGTEKLFF. CDR3 bases: TGTGCCAGCAGTTTAGATGCAGGGGGCACAGAAAAACTGTTTTTT. The rearrangement links TRBV27 to TRBJ1-4, with 8 bases fitting TRBD1. Losses at the gene ends were 2 bases for V and 8 bases for J; bases not matched to a gene: 7. CDR1 and CDR2 from the germline V gene are MNHEY and SMNVEV (reference sequence). The CDR3 length is 15 residues.

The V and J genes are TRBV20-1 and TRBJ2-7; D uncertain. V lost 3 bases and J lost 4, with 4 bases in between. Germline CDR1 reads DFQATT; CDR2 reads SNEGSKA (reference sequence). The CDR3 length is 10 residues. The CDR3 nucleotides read TGCAGTGCTAGTGAGTACGAGCAGTACTTC. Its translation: CSASEYEQYF.

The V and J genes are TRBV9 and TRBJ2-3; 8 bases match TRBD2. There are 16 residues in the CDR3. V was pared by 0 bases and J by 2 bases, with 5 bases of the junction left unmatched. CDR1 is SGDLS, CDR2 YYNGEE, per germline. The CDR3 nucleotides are TGTGCCAGCAGCGTAGTGGGCGGGGGGAACACAGATACGCAGTATTTT. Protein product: CASSVVGGGNTDTQYF.

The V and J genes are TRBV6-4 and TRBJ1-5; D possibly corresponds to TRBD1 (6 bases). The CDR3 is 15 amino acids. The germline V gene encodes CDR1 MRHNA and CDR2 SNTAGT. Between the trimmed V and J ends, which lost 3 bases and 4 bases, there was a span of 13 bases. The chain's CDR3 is CASSDGTKPNQPQHF. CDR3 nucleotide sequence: TGTGCCAGCAGTGATGGGACAAAACCTAATCAGCCCCAGCATTTT.

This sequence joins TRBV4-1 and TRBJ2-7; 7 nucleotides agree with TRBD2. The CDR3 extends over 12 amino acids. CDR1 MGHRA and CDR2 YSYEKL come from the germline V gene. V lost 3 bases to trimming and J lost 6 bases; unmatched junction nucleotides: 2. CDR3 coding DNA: TGCGCCAGCAGCCAGGGAGGGGTCGAGCAGTACTTC. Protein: CASSQGGVEQYF.

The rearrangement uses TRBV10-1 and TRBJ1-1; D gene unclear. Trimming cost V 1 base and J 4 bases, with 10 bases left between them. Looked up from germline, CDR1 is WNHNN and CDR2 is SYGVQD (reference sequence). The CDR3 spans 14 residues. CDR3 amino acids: CASSEFYGSTEAFF. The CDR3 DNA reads TGCGCCAGCAGTGAGTTCTACGGTAGCACTGAAGCTTTCTTT.

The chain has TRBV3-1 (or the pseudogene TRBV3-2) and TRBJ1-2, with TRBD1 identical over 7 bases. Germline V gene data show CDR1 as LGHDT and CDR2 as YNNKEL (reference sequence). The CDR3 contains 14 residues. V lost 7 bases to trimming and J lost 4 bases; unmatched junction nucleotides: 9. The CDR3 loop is CASKQGDSVYGYTF. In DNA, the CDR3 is TGTGCCAGCAAGCAGGGGGACTCCGTCTATGGCTACACCTTC.

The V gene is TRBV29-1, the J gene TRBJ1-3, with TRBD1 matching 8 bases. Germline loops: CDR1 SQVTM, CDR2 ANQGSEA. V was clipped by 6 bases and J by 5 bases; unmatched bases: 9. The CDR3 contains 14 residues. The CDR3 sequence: CSVSAGTGRNTIYF. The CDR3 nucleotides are TGCAGCGTATCGGCCGGGACAGGTCGAAACACCATATATTTT.

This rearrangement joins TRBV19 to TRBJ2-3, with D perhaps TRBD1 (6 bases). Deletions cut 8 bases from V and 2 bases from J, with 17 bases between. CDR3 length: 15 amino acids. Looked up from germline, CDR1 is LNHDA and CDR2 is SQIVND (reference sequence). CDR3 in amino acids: CASDPGQTFTDTQYF. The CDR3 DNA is TGTGCCAGTGATCCGGGACAAACGTTCACAGATACGCAGTATTTT.

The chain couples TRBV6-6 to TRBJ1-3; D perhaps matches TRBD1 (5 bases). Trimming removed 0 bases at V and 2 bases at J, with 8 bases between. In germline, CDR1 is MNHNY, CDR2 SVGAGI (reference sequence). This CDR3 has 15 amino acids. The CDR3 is CASSYSSGPGNTIYF. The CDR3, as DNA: TGTGCCAGCAGTTACTCATCGGGGCCTGGAAACACCATATATTTT.

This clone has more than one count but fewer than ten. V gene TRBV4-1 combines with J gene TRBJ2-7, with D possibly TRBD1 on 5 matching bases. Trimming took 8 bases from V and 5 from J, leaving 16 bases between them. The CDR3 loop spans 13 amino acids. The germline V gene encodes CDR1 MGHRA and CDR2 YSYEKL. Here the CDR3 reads CASASGRADEQYF. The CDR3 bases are TGCGCCAGCGCCTCGGGCAGGGCGGACGAGCAGTACTTC.

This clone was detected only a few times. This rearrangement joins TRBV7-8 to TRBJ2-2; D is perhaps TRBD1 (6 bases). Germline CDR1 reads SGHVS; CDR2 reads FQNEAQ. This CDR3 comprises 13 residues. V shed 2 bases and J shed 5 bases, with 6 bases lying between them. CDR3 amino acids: CASSLQGTGELFF. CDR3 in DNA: TGTGCCAGCAGCTTACAGGGGACCGGGGAGCTGTTTTTT.

The DNA of the CDR3 is TGTGCCAGCAGTTTATTTGCCTCTGGAAACACCATATATTTT. Encoded protein: CASSLFASGNTIYF. The chain carries TRBV27 and TRBJ1-3; D is ambiguous. The CDR3 has 14 amino acids. Germline lookup yields CDR1 MNHEY and CDR2 SMNVEV (reference sequence). The germline V and J ends were trimmed by 1 base and 0 bases, with 4 bases remaining between them.

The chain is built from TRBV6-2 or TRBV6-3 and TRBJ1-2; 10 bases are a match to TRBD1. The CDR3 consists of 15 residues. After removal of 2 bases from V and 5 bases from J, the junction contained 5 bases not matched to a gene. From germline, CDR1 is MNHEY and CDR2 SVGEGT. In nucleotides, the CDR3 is TGTGCCAGCAGTTACAACCCGGGACAGGGGTATGGCTACACCTTC. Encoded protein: CASSYNPGQGYGYTF.

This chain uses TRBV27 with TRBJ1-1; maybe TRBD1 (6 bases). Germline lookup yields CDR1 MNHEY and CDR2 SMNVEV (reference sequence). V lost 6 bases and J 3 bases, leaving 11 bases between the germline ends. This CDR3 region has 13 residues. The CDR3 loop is CASSLQGHTEAFF. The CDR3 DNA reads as TGTGCCAGCAGCCTGCAGGGGCACACTGAAGCTTTCTTT.